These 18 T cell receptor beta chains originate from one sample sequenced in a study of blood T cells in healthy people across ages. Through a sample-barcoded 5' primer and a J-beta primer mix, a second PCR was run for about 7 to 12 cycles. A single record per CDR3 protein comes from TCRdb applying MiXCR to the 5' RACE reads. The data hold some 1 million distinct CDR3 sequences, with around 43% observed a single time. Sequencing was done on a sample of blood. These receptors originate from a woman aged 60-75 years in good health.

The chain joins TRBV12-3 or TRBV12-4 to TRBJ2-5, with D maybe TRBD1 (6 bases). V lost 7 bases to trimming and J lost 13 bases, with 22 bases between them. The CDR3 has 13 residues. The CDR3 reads CASTGHELEPRYF. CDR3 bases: TGTGCCAGCACGGGACATGAGCTTGAGCCTCGGTACTTC.

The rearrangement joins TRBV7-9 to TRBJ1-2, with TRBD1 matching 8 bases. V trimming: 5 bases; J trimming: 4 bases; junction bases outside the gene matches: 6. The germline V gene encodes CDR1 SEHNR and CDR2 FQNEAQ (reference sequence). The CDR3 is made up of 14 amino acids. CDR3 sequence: CASSRQGAFYGYTF. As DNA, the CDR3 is TGTGCCAGCAGCCGGCAGGGGGCGTTCTATGGCTACACCTTC.

CDR3 amino acids: CASSWKGHSYEQYF. Written as DNA, the CDR3 is TGTGCCAGCAGTTGGAAGGGGCACTCCTACGAGCAGTACTTC. The chain recombines TRBV28 with TRBJ2-7, with D tentatively TRBD1 (5 bases). The CDR3 contains 14 residues. The germline V gene encodes CDR1 MDHEN and CDR2 SYDVKM. V lost 4 bases and J 0 bases, leaving 10 bases between the germline ends.

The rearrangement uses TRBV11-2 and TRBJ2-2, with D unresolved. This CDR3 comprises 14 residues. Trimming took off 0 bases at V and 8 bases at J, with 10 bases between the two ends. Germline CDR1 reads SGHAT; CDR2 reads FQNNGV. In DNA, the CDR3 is TGTGCCAGCAGCTTAGACCCCGAGGAAGGGGAGCTGTTTTTT. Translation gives CASSLDPEEGELFF.

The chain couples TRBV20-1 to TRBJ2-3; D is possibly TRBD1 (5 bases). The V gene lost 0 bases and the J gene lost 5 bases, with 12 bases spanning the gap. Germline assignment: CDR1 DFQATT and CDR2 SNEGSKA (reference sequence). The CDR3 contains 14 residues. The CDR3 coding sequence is TGCAGTGCTAGAGATGCCAGGGCGGTAGATACGCAGTATTTT. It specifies CSARDARAVDTQYF.

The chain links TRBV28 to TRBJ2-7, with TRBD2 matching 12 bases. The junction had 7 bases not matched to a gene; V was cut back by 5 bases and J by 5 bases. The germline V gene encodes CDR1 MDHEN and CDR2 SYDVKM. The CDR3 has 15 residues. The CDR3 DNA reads TGTGCCAGCAGTCCTAGCGGGAGGGATTCCCACGAGCAGTACTTC. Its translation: CASSPSGRDSHEQYF.

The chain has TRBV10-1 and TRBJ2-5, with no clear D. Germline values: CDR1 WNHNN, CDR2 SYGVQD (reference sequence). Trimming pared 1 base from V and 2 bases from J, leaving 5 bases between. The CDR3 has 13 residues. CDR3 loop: CASSEWRQETQYF. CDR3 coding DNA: TGCGCCAGCAGTGAGTGGAGACAAGAGACCCAGTACTTC.

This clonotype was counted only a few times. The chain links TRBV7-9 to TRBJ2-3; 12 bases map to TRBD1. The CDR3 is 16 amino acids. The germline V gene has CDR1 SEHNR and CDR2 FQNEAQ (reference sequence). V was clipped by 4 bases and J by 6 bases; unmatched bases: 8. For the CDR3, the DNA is TGTGCCAGCAGCTCGCCGGGACAGGGGGCAGTGGATACGCAGTATTTT. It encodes CASSSPGQGAVDTQYF.

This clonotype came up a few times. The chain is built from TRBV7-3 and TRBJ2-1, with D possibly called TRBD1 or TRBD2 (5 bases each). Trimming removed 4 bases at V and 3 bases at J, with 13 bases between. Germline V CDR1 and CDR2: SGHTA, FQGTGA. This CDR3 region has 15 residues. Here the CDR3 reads CASSWGTGSYNEQFF. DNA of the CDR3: TGTGCCAGCAGCTGGGGGACGGGTAGCTACAATGAGCAGTTCTTC.

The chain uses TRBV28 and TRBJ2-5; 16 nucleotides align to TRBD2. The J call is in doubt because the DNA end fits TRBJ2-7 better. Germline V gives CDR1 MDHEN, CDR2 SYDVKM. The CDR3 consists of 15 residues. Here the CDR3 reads CASSPGTSGRDEQYF. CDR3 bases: TGTGCCAGCAGTCCCGGGACTAGCGGGAGGGACGAGCAGTACTTC.

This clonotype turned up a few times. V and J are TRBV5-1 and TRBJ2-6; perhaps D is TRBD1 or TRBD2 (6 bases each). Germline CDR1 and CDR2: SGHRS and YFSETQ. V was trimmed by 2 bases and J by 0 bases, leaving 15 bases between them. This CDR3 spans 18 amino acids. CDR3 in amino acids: CASSLRGAVSSGANVLTF. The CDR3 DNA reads TGCGCCAGCAGCTTAAGGGGGGCCGTCTCCTCTGGGGCCAACGTCCTGACTTTC.

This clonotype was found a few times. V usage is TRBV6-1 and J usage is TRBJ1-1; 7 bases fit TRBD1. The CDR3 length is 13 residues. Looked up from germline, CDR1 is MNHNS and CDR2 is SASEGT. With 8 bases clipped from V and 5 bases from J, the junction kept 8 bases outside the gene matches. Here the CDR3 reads CASSIQGRTEAFF. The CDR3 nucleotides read TGTGCCAGCTCCATACAGGGGCGGACTGAAGCTTTCTTT.

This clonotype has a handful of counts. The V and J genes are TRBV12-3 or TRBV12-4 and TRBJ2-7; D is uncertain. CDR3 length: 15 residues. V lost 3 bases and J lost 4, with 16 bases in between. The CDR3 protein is CASSLSRDLQYEQYF. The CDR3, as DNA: TGTGCCAGCAGTTTGTCGCGCGACTTGCAGTACGAGCAGTACTTC.

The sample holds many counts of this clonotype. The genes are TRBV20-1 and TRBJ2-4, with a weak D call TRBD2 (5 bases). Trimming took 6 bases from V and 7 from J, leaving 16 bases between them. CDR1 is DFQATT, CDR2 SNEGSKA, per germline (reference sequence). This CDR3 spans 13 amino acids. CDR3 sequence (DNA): TGCAGTGCGAGTGCCGAGGACTTGAACATTCAGTACTTC. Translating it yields CSASAEDLNIQYF.

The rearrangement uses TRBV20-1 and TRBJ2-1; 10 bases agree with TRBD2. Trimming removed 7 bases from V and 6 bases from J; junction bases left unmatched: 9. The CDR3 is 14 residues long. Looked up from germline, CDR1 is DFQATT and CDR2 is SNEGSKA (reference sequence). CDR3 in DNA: TGCAGTGATCGCCTTAGCGGGAGGATCAATGAGCAGTTCTTC. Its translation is CSDRLSGRINEQFF.

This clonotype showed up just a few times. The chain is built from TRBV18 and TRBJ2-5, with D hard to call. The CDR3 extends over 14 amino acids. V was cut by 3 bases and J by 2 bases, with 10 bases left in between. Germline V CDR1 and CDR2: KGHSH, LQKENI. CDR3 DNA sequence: TGTGCCAGCTCACCGGTTTCACAGCAAGAGACCCAGTACTTC. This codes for CASSPVSQQETQYF. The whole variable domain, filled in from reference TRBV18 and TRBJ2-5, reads NAGVMQNPRHLVRRRGQEARLRCSPMKGHSHVYWYRQLPEEGLKFMVYLQKENIIDESGMPKERFSAEFPKEGPSILRIQQVVRGDSAAYFCASSPVSQQETQYFGPGTRLLVL.

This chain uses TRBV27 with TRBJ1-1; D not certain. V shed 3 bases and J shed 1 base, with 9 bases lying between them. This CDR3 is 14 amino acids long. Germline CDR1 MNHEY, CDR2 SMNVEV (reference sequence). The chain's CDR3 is CASSFFGSNTEAFF. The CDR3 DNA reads TGTGCCAGCAGTTTCTTTGGTTCGAACACTGAAGCTTTCTTT.

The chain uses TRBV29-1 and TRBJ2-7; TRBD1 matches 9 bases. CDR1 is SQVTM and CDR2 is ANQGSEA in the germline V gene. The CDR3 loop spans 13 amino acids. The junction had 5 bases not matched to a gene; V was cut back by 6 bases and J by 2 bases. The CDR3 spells CSVAGTGPYEQYF. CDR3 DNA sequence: TGCAGCGTAGCCGGGACAGGGCCCTACGAGCAGTACTTC.